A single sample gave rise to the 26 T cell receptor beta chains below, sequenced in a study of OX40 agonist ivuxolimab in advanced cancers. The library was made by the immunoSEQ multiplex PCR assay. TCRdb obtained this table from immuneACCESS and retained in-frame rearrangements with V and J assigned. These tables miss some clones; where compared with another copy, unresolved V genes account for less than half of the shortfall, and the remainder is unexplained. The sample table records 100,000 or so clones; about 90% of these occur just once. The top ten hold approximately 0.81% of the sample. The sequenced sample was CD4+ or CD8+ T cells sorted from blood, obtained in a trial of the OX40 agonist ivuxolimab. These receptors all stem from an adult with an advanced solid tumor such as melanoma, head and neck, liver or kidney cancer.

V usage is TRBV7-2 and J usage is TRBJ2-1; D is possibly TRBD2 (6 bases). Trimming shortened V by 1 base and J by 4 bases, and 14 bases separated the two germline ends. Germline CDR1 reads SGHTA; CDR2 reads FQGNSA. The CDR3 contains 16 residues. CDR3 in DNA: TGTGCCAGCAGCTTAGTGCGAGGGAGCGGGTACAATGAGCAGTTCTTC. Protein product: CASSLVRGSGYNEQFF.

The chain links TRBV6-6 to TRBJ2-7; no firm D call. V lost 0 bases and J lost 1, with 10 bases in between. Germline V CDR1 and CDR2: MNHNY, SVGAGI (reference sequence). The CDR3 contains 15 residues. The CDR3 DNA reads TGTGCCAGCAGTTACTCGTTCCAGGATTCCTACGAGCAGTACTTC. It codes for CASSYSFQDSYEQYF.

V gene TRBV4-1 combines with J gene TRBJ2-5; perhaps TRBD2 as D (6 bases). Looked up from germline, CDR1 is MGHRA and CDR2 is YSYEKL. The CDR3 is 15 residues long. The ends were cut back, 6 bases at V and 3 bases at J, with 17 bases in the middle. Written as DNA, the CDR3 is TGCGCCAGCAGGACTAGTGGTGGCAGGGAAGAGACCCAGTACTTC. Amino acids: CASRTSGGREETQYF.

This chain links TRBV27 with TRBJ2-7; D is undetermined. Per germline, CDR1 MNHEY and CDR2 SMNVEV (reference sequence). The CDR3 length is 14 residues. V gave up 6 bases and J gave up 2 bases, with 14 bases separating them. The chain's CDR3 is CASRANMFPYEQYF. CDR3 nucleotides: TGTGCCAGCAGGGCCAACATGTTCCCCTACGAGCAGTACTTC.

In nucleotides, the CDR3 is TGTGCCAGCAGCTCTTATATCGGATTAGCGGGAATCGAGCAGTACTTC. Translated, it gives CASSSYIGLAGIEQYF. The rearrangement links TRBV7-2 to TRBJ2-7, with TRBD2 matching over 8 bases. CDR1 and CDR2 from the germline V gene are SGHTA and FQGNSA. This CDR3 region has 16 residues. The ends lost 4 bases at V and 6 bases at J; junction bases unmatched: 14.

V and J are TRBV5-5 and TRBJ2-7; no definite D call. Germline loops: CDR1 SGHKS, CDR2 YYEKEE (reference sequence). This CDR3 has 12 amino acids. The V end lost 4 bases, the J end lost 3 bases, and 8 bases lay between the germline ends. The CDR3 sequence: CASSEQNYEQYF. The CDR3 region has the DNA TGTGCCAGCAGCGAGCAGAACTACGAGCAGTACTTC.

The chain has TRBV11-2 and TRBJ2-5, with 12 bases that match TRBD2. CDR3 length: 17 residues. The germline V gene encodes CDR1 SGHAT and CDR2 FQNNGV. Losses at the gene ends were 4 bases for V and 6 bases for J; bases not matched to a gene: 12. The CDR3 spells CASSSRRLAGEPKTQYF. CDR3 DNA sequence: TGTGCCAGCAGCTCCAGGCGACTAGCGGGAGAGCCCAAGACCCAGTACTTC.

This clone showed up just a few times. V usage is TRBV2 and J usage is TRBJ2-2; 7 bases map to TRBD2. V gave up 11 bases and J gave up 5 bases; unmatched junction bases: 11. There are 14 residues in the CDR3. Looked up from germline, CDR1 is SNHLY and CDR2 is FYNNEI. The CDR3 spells CAACCGGPTGELFF. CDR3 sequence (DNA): TGTGCCGCTTGTTGCGGGGGTCCAACCGGGGAGCTGTTTTTT.

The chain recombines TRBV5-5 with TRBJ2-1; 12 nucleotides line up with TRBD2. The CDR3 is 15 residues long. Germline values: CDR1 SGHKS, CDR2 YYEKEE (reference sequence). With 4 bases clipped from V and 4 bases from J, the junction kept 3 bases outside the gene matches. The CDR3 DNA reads TGTGCCAGCAGCATAACTAGCGGGAGGTACAATGAGCAGTTCTTC. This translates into CASSITSGRYNEQFF.

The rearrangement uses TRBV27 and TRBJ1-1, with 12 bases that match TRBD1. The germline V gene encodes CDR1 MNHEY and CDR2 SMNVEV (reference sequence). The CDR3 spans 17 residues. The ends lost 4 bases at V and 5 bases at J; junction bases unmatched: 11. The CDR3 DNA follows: TGTGCCAGCAGTTCGTTTCTCGGGACAGGGGGCTTTACTGAAGCTTTCTTT. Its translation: CASSSFLGTGGFTEAFF.

In nucleotides, the CDR3 is TGTGCCAGCAGTGACTCAATGGCAGGGGCATCCGGGGAGCTGTTTTTT. It translates to CASSDSMAGASGELFF. V usage is TRBV6-4 and J usage is TRBJ2-2, with a possible D match to TRBD1 (6 bases). In germline, CDR1 is MRHNA, CDR2 SNTAGT. CDR3 length: 16 residues. V lost 0 bases and J 6 bases, leaving 14 bases between the germline ends.

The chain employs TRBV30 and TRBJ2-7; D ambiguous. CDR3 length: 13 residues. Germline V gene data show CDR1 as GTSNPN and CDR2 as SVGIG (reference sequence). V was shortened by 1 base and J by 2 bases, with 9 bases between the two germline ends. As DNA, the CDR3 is TGTGCCTGGAGTGAACCGAACCCCTACGAGCAGTACTTC. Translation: CAWSEPNPYEQYF.

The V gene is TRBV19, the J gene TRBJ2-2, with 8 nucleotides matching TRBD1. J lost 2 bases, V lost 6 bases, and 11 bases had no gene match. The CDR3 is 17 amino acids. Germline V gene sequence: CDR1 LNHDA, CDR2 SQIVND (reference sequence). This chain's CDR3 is CASRERQGLLNTGELFF. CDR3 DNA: TGTGCCAGTAGAGAACGACAGGGGCTACTAAACACCGGGGAGCTGTTTTTT.

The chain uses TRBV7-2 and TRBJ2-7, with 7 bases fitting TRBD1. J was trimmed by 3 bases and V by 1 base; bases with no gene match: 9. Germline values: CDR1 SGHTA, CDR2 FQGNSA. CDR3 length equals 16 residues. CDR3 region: CASSLVLGTANYEQYF. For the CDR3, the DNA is TGTGCCAGCAGCTTAGTGCTCGGGACAGCCAACTACGAGCAGTACTTC.

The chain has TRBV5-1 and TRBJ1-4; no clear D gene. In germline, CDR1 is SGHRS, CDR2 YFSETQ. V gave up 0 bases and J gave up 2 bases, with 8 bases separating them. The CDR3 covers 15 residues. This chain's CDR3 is CASSLAGRTNEKLFF. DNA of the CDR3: TGCGCCAGCAGCTTGGCCGGAAGGACTAATGAAAAACTGTTTTTT.

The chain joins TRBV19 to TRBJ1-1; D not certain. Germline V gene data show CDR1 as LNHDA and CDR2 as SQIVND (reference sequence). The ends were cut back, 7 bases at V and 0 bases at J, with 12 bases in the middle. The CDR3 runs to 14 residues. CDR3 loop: CASIAPEMNTEAFF. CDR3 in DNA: TGTGCCAGTATCGCGCCAGAAATGAACACTGAAGCTTTCTTT.

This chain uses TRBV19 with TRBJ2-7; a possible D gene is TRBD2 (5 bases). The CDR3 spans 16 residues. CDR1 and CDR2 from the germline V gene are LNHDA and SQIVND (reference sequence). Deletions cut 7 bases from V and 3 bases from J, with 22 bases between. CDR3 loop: CASIRESGERFYEQYF. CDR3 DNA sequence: TGTGCCAGTATTAGAGAAAGCGGTGAGCGATTCTACGAGCAGTACTTC.

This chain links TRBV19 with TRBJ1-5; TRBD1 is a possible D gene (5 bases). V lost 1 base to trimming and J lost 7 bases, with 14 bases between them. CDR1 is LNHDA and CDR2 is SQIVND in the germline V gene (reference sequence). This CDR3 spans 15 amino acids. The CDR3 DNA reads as TGTGCCAGTAGTATAGGCTCGGGGGGGACCCAGCCCCAGCATTTT. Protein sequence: CASSIGSGGTQPQHF.

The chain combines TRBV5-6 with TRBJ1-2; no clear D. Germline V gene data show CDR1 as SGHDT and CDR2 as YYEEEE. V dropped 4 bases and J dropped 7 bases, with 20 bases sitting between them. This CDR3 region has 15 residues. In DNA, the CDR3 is TGTGCCAGCAGCCCCCCGGCAGTTTCGAGCGTTGGCTACACCTTC. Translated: CASSPPAVSSVGYTF.

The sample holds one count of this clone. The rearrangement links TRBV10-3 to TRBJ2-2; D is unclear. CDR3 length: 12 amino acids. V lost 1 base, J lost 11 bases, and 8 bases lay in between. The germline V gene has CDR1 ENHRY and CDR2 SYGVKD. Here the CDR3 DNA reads TGTGCCATCAGTGAGTTGGTCGGAGAGCTGTTTTTT. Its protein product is CAISELVGELFF.

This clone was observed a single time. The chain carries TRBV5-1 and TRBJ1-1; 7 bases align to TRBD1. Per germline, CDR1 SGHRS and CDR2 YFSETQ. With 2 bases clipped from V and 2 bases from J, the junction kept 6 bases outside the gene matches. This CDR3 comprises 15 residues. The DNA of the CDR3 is TGCGCCAGCAGCTTAATGGGACAGATTAACACTGAAGCTTTCTTT. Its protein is CASSLMGQINTEAFF.

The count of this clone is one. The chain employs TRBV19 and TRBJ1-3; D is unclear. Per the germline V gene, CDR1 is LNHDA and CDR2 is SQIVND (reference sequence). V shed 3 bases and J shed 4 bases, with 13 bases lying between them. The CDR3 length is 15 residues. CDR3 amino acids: CASSIYPLRGNTIYF. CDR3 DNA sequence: TGTGCCAGTAGTATTTATCCTCTCAGAGGAAACACCATATATTTT.

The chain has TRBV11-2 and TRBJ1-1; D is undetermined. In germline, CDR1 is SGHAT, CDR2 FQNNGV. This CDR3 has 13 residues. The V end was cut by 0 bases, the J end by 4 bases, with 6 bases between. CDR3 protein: CASSLERLTEAFF. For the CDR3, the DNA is TGTGCCAGCAGCTTAGAACGACTCACTGAAGCTTTCTTT.

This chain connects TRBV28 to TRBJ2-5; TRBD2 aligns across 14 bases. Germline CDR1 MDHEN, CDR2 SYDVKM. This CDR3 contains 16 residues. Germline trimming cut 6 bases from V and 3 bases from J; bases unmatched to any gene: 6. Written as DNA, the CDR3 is TGTGCCAGCAGCTCGGGACTAGCGGGAGTGGAAGAGACCCAGTACTTC. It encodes CASSSGLAGVEETQYF.

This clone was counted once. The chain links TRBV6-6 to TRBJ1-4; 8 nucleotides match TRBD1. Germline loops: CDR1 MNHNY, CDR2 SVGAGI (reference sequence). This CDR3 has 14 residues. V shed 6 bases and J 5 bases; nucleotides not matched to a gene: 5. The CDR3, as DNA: TGTGCCAGCAGCAAGACAGGGGAGAATGAAAAACTGTTTTTT. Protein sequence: CASSKTGENEKLFF.

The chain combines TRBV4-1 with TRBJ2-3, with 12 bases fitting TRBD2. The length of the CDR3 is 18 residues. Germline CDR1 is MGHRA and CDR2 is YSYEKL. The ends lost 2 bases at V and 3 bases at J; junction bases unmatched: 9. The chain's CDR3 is CASSQLPSGRVETDTQYF. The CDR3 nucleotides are TGCGCCAGCAGCCAACTCCCTAGCGGGAGGGTAGAGACAGATACGCAGTATTTT.